These 9 T cell receptor beta chains came from one sample sequenced in a study of shared clonotypes between healthy human individuals. Profiling relied on immunoSEQ multiplex PCR, and the TCRdb table lists in-frame clones only, not all of them. The table lists roughly 2 million clones, 90% to 96% of them singletons, with 0.1% to 0.15% in the top ten. The sequenced material came from naive CD4+ T cells sorted from blood. The subset denotes: CD45RA+ positively selected. The receptors were gathered from a man between 18 and 29 years old in good health.

With regard to this clone: Other DNA variants within this sample encode the same CDR3. The gene calls are TRBV19 and TRBJ1-5; D gene uncertain. V lost 3 bases to trimming and J lost 2 bases, with 5 bases between them. The CDR3 consists of 13 residues. Per the germline V gene, CDR1 is LNHDA and CDR2 is SQIVND (reference sequence). CDR3 sequence: CASSITGNQPQHF. The CDR3, as DNA: TGTGCCAGTAGTATTACGGGCAATCAGCCCCAGCATTTT.

The chain combines TRBV25-1 with TRBJ2-1; 7 bases line up with TRBD2. Germline V lookup: CDR1 MGHDK, CDR2 SYGVNS. After removal of 8 bases from V and 6 bases from J, the junction contained 13 bases not matched to a gene. CDR3 length: 15 residues. The CDR3 sequence is CASDFGLVMCNEQFF. CDR3 DNA: TGTGCCAGCGACTTCGGACTAGTGATGTGCAATGAGCAGTTCTTC.

The CDR3 reads CASSRAPGYEQFF. The CDR3 DNA is TGTGCCAGCAGCCGCGCGCCCGGCTATGAGCAGTTCTTC. This chain links TRBV7-9 with TRBJ2-1; D not certain. The length of the CDR3 is 13 residues. CDR1 is SEHNR and CDR2 is FQNEAQ in the germline V gene (reference sequence). Trimming pared 5 bases from V and 8 bases from J, leaving 13 bases between.

The J gene is TRBJ1-2, the V gene TRBV6-5, with D uncertain. CDR3 size: 14 residues. Germline assignment: CDR1 MNHEY and CDR2 SVGAGI. V lost 8 bases to trimming and J lost 9 bases, with 22 bases between them. CDR3 protein: CASQPSGGKWSYTF. The CDR3 bases are TGTGCCAGCCAACCGTCGGGAGGGAAGTGGAGCTACACCTTC.

The V and J genes are TRBV18 and TRBJ2-7; either TRBD1 or TRBD2 may supply D (5 bases each). The CDR3 is 14 residues long. Germline V gene sequence: CDR1 KGHSH, CDR2 LQKENI. V was trimmed by 0 bases and J by 5 bases, leaving 11 bases between them. Here the CDR3 reads CASSPPARGNEQYF. The CDR3 coding sequence is TGTGCCAGCTCACCACCGGCGAGGGGAAACGAGCAGTACTTC.

The gene calls are TRBV9 and TRBJ2-3; 10 bases are a match to TRBD2. Germline assignment: CDR1 SGDLS and CDR2 YYNGEE. The CDR3 is made up of 15 amino acids. After removal of 3 bases from V and 2 bases from J, the junction contained 3 bases not matched to a gene. CDR3 nucleotide sequence: TGTGCCAGCAGCGCTAGCGGGGGTAACACAGATACGCAGTATTTT. Its translation: CASSASGGNTDTQYF.

V is TRBV2 and J is TRBJ2-7; 10 nucleotides agree with TRBD1. This CDR3 has 15 residues. Germline trimming cut 2 bases from V and 7 bases from J; bases unmatched to any gene: 8. The germline V gene has CDR1 SNHLY and CDR2 FYNNEI. CDR3 sequence reads: CASSETGQGVAEQYF. CDR3 nucleotides: TGTGCCAGCAGTGAAACAGGACAGGGGGTAGCTGAGCAGTACTTC.

The chain employs TRBV2 and TRBJ2-3; either TRBD1 or TRBD2 may supply D (5 bases each). Germline V lookup: CDR1 SNHLY, CDR2 FYNNEI. Trimming removed 4 bases from V and 0 bases from J, with 11 bases in between. The CDR3 consists of 15 residues. CDR3 DNA: TGTGCCAGCAGTGCTATCGGGGCTAGCACAGATACGCAGTATTTT. Amino acid sequence: CASSAIGASTDTQYF. Combining the CDR3 with reference TRBV2 and TRBJ2-3 gives the whole variable domain EPEVTQTPSHQVTQMGQEVILRCVPISNHLYFYWYRQILGQKVEFLVSFYNNEISEKSEIFDDQFSVERPDGSNFTLKIRSTKLEDSAMYFCASSAIGASTDTQYFGPGTRLTVL.

This rearrangement joins TRBV9 to TRBJ2-7; tentative D call: TRBD1 (6 bases). This CDR3 comprises 15 residues. Germline V CDR1 and CDR2: SGDLS, YYNGEE. Deletions cut 0 bases from V and 0 bases from J, with 10 bases between. CDR3 nucleotides: TGTGCCAGCAGCGTAGAACAGGGATTCTCCTACGAGCAGTACTTC. Translation: CASSVEQGFSYEQYF.